This T cell receptor (beta chain) was captured by sequencing in a study of blood T cell repertoires in COVID-19. Study-wide background: Nucleic acid was either cDNA or gDNA, and it came from T cells, B-cell-depleted T cells, or PBMCs.

Per germline, CDR1 LGHNT and CDR2 FRNRAP. CDR3 length: 15 residues. The trim removed 4 bases at V and 10 bases at J, leaving 8 bases unmatched. This clone was observed a handful of times. Sequenced by immunoSEQ multiplex PCR; TCRdb stores in-frame clones only, minus some. The table lists roughly 110,000 clones, 80% to 85% of them singletons. The V and J genes are TRBV12-5 and TRBJ1-6, with TRBD1 matching over 9 bases. The sequence derives from a woman in her seventies with acute or convalescent COVID-19. Sequenced sample: peripheral blood. CDR3 in amino acids: CASGSSGTGSSPLHF. The CDR3 DNA sequence: TGTGCTAGTGGTTCTTCCGGGACAGGGTCCTCACCCCTCCACTTT.